A selection of T cell receptor beta chains follows, all from one sample in a study of human T cells and chemical hapten exposure. TCRdb analysed the RACE reads with MiXCR anew, one entry per CDR3 protein. The sample lists 300,000 to 450,000 distinct CDR3 sequences, around 4.8% occurring once. The sequencing used whole blood, collected in connection with sensitization to the hapten diphenylcyclopropenone (DPC). The source is a woman in her fifties or sixties with alopecia areata. Some clones in this sample may be carry-over from other donors' samples. Both conserved end residues are trimmed from each CDR3. Each record gives: J gene, V gene, D gene, CDR3 protein. D genes are given only for firm matches.

J: TRBJ1-6; V: TRBV2; D: -; CDR3: ASTNRAGNSPLH
J: TRBJ2-7; V: TRBV3-1; D: -; CDR3: ASSQKYEQY
J: TRBJ1-2; V: TRBV6-5; D: -; CDR3: ASSPPLSGAIYGYT
J: TRBJ2-7; V: TRBV18; D: -; CDR3: ASSPPSFSYEQY
J: TRBJ2-3; V: TRBV29-1; D: TRBD2; CDR3: SVTLAGGGDTQY
J: TRBJ1-1; V: TRBV7-2; D: -; CDR3: ASSLTSQHTEAF
J: TRBJ2-4; V: TRBV29-1; D: TRBD2; CDR3: SVARSGFKNIQY
J: TRBJ1-2; V: TRBV3-1; D: -; CDR3: ASSQVIGGSTPIYGYT
J: TRBJ2-5; V: TRBV6-2/TRBV6-3; D: -; CDR3: ASRTQSVYQETQY
J: TRBJ2-1; V: TRBV24-1; D: -; CDR3: ATSESYSYNEQF
J: TRBJ1-2; V: TRBV20-1; D: -; CDR3: SAVLRSNYGYT
J: TRBJ1-2; V: TRBV12-3/TRBV12-4; D: -; CDR3: ASSRQVTNYGYT
J: TRBJ2-2; V: TRBV6-2/TRBV6-3; D: -; CDR3: ASSSGREAGELF
J: TRBJ1-1; V: TRBV7-9; D: -; CDR3: ASSLAHGGEAF
J: TRBJ2-7; V: TRBV5-4; D: TRBD1; CDR3: ASSTGTGVNEQY
J: TRBJ1-1; V: TRBV5-1; D: -; CDR3: ASSLTGFEEYAF
J: TRBJ2-7; V: TRBV20-1; D: -; CDR3: SASKTYEQY
J: TRBJ2-3; V: TRBV29-1; D: -; CDR3: SVSPGPLTH
J: TRBJ2-2; V: TRBV20-1; D: TRBD1; CDR3: SAAGSRTGSGTGELF
J: TRBJ1-1; V: TRBV27; D: -; CDR3: ASSFGSQNTEAF
J: TRBJ1-2; V: TRBV5-4; D: -; CDR3: ASHPEGIGIRRGYT
J: TRBJ1-5; V: TRBV27; D: -; CDR3: ASSFQELGPQH
J: TRBJ1-3; V: TRBV6-5; D: TRBD1; CDR3: ASTGGGAYGNTIY
J: TRBJ2-1; V: TRBV12-3/TRBV12-4; D: TRBD2; CDR3: ASSYGLANEQF
J: TRBJ2-7; V: TRBV3-1; D: -; CDR3: ASSQGERAAEQY
J: TRBJ1-3; V: TRBV28; D: -; CDR3: ASSSLGGTHSGNTIY
J: TRBJ2-5; V: TRBV7-2; D: TRBD2; CDR3: ASSLKRGGETQY
J: TRBJ2-1; V: TRBV5-1; D: TRBD1; CDR3: ASSLLPGTGFNNEQF
J: TRBJ1-5; V: TRBV12-3/TRBV12-4; D: -; CDR3: ASNGLGIDQPQH
J: TRBJ2-5; V: TRBV20-1; D: TRBD1; CDR3: SAIRGLETQY
J: TRBJ2-4; V: TRBV20-1; D: TRBD1; CDR3: SARDRENIQY
J: TRBJ2-7; V: TRBV15; D: -; CDR3: ATSREPLGSSYEQY
J: TRBJ2-6; V: TRBV15; D: -; CDR3: ATGGGSGANVLT
J: TRBJ2-3; V: TRBV5-1; D: -; CDR3: ASSLQGPATDTQY
J: TRBJ2-7; V: TRBV2; D: TRBD2; CDR3: ASPPPASGRSSYEQY
J: TRBJ1-1; V: TRBV28; D: -; CDR3: ASYRGAGNTEAF
J: TRBJ2-1; V: TRBV4-2; D: TRBD2; CDR3: ASSPAGTSGGYNEQF
J: TRBJ1-5; V: TRBV6-6; D: -; CDR3: ASSYSPGQPQH
J: TRBJ2-7; V: TRBV6-6; D: TRBD2; CDR3: ASSGLAGSEQY
J: TRBJ2-3; V: TRBV20-1; D: TRBD2; CDR3: SARGVAGALTDTQY
J: TRBJ1-4; V: TRBV27; D: -; CDR3: ASGPGWTNEKLF
J: TRBJ1-1; V: TRBV6-2/TRBV6-3; D: -; CDR3: ASSYSTGEAF
J: TRBJ1-5; V: TRBV30; D: TRBD1; CDR3: AWSPQGNQPQH